This T cell receptor (beta chain) was identified during a study of CD8+CD57+ T cells in acquired aplastic anemia. Turning to the study itself: An average of 3.2 ug of DNA was obtained from sorted CD4+ and CD8+ cells.

Comment on this clonotype: What it recognizes is unknown.

Genomic DNA templated the TCR beta VDJ and CDR3 profiling. TCRdb redid the calling of the reads with MiXCR, one entry per CDR3 protein. The data show some 200,000 distinct CDR3 sequences, with approximately 52% seen just once and roughly 2% held by the top ten. Only patients with CD8+CD57+ cell expansion on flow cytometry were chosen for sequencing. Among the patients, all had severe acquired aplastic anemia. Trimming left V 1 base short and J 3 bases short, with 19 bases between. The CDR3 sequence is 17 residues long. CDR1 is SGHVS, CDR2 FQNEAQ, per germline. Whole-study findings and limits: It was found that twenty-nine CD8+ CDR3 sequences were shared between patients and controls.

The V call is TRBV7-8, the J call TRBJ2-7; D might be TRBD2 (6 bases). The sample taken for sequencing was sorted CD4+, CD8+, or CD8+CD57+ T cells (not recorded which) from PBMCs. This receptor was taken from a human donor with aplastic anemia. Here the CDR3 DNA reads TGTGCCAGCAGCTTAGGAAAGCTAGCGCCATACGTCTACGAGCAGTACTTC. Amino acid sequence: CASSLGKLAPYVYEQYF.